This T cell receptor beta chain was identified in a study of T-cell memory formation after mild COVID-19. Overall study context: TCR clusters were mostly donor specific.

Regarding the study as a whole: Within pre-infection memory, some responding clones were found, suggesting cross-reactive memory joined. Clones that contracted from day 15 to 85 were balanced CD4/CD8, while later expanders leaned CD4+.

V was cut by 1 base and J by 4 bases, with 7 bases left in between. The CDR3 contains 14 residues. The germline V gene has CDR1 SGHTA and CDR2 FQGNSA. Amplification by 5'RACE using constant-segment primers produced TCR alpha and TCR beta cDNA libraries that carried sample barcodes and UMIs. TCRdb re-analysed the 5' RACE reads in MiXCR, keeping a single row per CDR3 protein. The sample comprises 300,000 to 400,000 distinct CDR3 sequences, under 15% of which are singletons, and over 20% rests with the top ten. This clonotype came up a few times. Its matching antigen is unknown. This TCR was recovered from a man younger than 30 who had mild COVID-19 (a few samples of this study predate the infection). Cell type and time point are not known. V is TRBV7-2 and J is TRBJ2-2; D gene ambiguous. Sequencing used PBMCs or a T cell subset sorted from them (not recorded which). CDR3 amino acids: CASSLGVSTGELFF. CDR3 DNA sequence: TGTGCCAGCAGCTTAGGAGTTTCCACCGGGGAGCTGTTTTTT.